This T cell receptor beta chain came from a study of PD-1 blockade in classical Hodgkin lymphoma. About this clone: The antigen is undetermined.

All patients relapsed after autologous stem cell transplantation, and brentuximab vedotin exposure varied. Study-level results: Baseline TCR diversity was reportedly lower in newly diagnosed patients than in healthy donors. It was reported as lower still in relapsed/refractory patients. Causes of the repertoire differences remain undefined, possibly disease activity or prior therapy.

Assay: immunoSEQ multiplex PCR; the TCRdb copy retains only in-frame clones and omits some. The top ten clones hold about 3.6% of a sample with around 26,000 clones, roughly two thirds of them seen once. The sequencing here drew on peripheral blood mononuclear cells (PBMCs), taken at baseline. This clonotype originated in a human donor with classical Hodgkin lymphoma.

CDR3 sequence: CASSFVGAGMEAFF. CDR3 nucleotide sequence: TGTGCCAGCAGTTTTGTTGGTGCCGGGATGGAAGCTTTCTTT. The chain recombines TRBV27 with TRBJ1-1; the D is unclear. Trimming removed 3 bases at V and 8 bases at J, with 16 bases between. The CDR3 is made up of 14 amino acids. The V gene's germline CDR1 is MNHEY and CDR2 SMNVEV (reference sequence).